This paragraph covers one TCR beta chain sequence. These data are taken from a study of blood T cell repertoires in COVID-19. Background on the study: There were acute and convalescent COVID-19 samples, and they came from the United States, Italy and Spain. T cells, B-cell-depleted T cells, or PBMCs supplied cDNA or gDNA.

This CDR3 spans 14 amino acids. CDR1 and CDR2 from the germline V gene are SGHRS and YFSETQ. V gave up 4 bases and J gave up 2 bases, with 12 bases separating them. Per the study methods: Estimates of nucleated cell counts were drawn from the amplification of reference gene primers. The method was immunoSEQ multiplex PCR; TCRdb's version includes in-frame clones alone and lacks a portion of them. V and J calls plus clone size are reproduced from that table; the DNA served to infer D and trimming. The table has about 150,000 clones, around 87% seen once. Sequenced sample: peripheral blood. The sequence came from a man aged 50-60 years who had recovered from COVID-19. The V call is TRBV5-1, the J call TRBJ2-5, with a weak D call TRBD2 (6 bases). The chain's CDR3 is CASSPLGTQETQYF. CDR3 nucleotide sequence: TGCGCCAGCAGCCCCCTAGGGACTCAAGAGACCCAGTACTTC.